This TCR beta chain was identified during a study of blood T cell repertoires in COVID-19. The CDR3 sequence is 16 residues long. Germline V gene sequence: CDR1 MNHNS, CDR2 SASEGT. V was cut by 1 base and J by 5 bases, with 17 bases left in between. Under the authors' procedure: Estimation of nucleated cell counts relied on the amplification of reference gene primers. Sequencing was performed with immunoSEQ multiplex PCR; in TCRdb, only in-frame clones are kept and a portion is missing. Clone size and V and J calls were adopted from that table, with D and trimming inferred from the DNA. The sample contains 35,000 to 45,000 clones, over 80% of which appear only once.

The receptor's source is a man aged 50-60 years with active COVID-19. The sequencing sample was made of peripheral blood. V usage is TRBV6-1 and J usage is TRBJ1-1; a weak D match, TRBD1 (6 bases). The DNA of the CDR3 is TGTGCCAGCAGTGAAGAGCTACTGGGGGCGGCTACTGAAGCTTTCTTT. Its translation: CASSEELLGAATEAFF.